The text below deals with one T cell receptor beta chain. This sample is drawn from a study of CD8+CD57+ T cells in acquired aplastic anemia. CDR3 and TCR beta VDJ profiling relied on a genomic DNA template. TCRdb re-derived calls from the reads in MiXCR, one entry per CDR3 protein. The data hold fewer than 200,000 distinct CDR3 sequences, with under 75% observed a single time. The sequence was obtained from a human donor in good health. Sequencing was carried out using sorted CD4+, CD8+, or CD8+CD57+ T cells (not recorded which) from PBMCs.

CDR3 protein: CSVEEGATDTQYF. DNA of the CDR3: TGCAGCGTTGAGGAGGGGGCTACAGATACGCAGTATTTT. The chain joins TRBV29-1 to TRBJ2-3, with TRBD1 as a possible D gene (7 bases). V was pared by 3 bases and J by 3 bases, with 10 bases between. This CDR3 region has 13 residues. Per germline, CDR1 SQVTM and CDR2 ANQGSEA.